These 27 T cell receptor beta chains came from one sample sequenced in a study of T cells in Graves' hyperthyroidism and ophthalmopathy. There were TCR beta CDR3 regions amplified from RNA transcripts. The HTBI set primed first-round TCR CDR3 RT-PCR. Using its own MiXCR run on the multiplex PCR reads, TCRdb lists one record per CDR3 protein. This table has around 400,000 distinct CDR3 sequences, 13% to 15% appearing once. Sequenced sample: blood. The receptors stem from a woman between 55 and 75 years old with Graves' ophthalmopathy.

This clonotype was detected a few times. This chain links TRBV13 with TRBJ2-5, with 10 positions matching TRBD2. The length of the CDR3 is 16 residues. After removal of 4 bases from V and 2 bases from J, the junction contained 7 bases not matched to a gene. The germline gives CDR1 PRHDT, CDR2 FYEKMQ (reference sequence). CDR3 sequence (DNA): TGTGCCAGCAGCTCACGGACTAGCGGACCACAAGAGACCCAGTACTTC. Protein product: CASSSRTSGPQETQYF.

The CDR3, as DNA: TGTGCCAGCAGCTTACAGGGTCTGCCGAACACCATATATTTT. Its protein product is CASSLQGLPNTIYF. This chain connects TRBV7-2 to TRBJ1-3, with a possible D match to TRBD1 (5 bases). The CDR3 extends over 14 amino acids. Germline V gene lookup returns CDR1 SGHTA and CDR2 FQGNSA. V was pared by 2 bases and J by 7 bases, with 12 bases between.

This clonotype appeared a few times. The chain recombines TRBV2 with TRBJ1-4, with 7 positions matching TRBD1. Looked up from germline, CDR1 is SNHLY and CDR2 is FYNNEI. J lost 3 bases, V lost 7 bases, and 5 bases had no gene match. There are 14 residues in the CDR3. CDR3 DNA: TGTGCCAGCAAATCCGGGACAGCTAATGAAAAACTGTTTTTT. Translating gives CASKSGTANEKLFF. The entire variable domain, with the rest obtained from reference TRBV2 and TRBJ1-4, is as follows: EPEVTQTPSHQVTQMGQEVILRCVPISNHLYFYWYRQILGQKVEFLVSFYNNEISEKSEIFDDQFSVERPDGSNFTLKIRSTKLEDSAMYFCASKSGTANEKLFFGSGTQLSVL.

This clonotype was counted at least ten times. The chain uses TRBV28 and TRBJ2-7; weak D call: TRBD1 (5 bases). Trimming stripped 5 bases from V and 2 bases from J, with 13 bases between. Germline V gene sequence: CDR1 MDHEN, CDR2 SYDVKM. CDR3 length: 14 amino acids. CDR3 loop: CASSRPGQTYEQYF. CDR3 sequence (DNA): TGTGCCAGCAGTAGGCCAGGGCAAACCTACGAGCAGTACTTC.

In this sample, this clonotype turned up many times. This sequence joins TRBV5-8 and TRBJ2-1, with TRBD1 matching over 10 bases. This CDR3 is built from 17 residues. V lost 4 bases, J lost 4 bases, and 11 bases stayed unmatched. Germline V gene sequence: CDR1 SGHTS, CDR2 YDEGEE. CDR3 in amino acids: CASSISGGQGPYNEQFF. The CDR3, as DNA: TGTGCCAGCAGCATAAGCGGGGGACAGGGGCCGTACAATGAGCAGTTCTTC.

This clonotype appeared many times. The rearrangement links TRBV11-2 to TRBJ2-1, with 8 bases identical to TRBD2. CDR3 length: 13 residues. The V gene's germline CDR1 is SGHAT and CDR2 FQNNGV. V lost 5 bases to trimming and J lost 9 bases; unmatched junction nucleotides: 6. The CDR3 coding sequence is TGTGCCAGCAGCCCTCTAAGCGGGGGTGAGCAGTTCTTC. This sequence encodes CASSPLSGGEQFF.

This clonotype was detected only a few times. The V call is TRBV20-1, the J call TRBJ2-5; 8 bases are shared with TRBD1. The trim removed 5 bases at V and 6 bases at J, leaving 5 bases unmatched. CDR3 size: 12 residues. Germline V gene sequence: CDR1 DFQATT, CDR2 SNEGSKA (reference sequence). The CDR3 region has the DNA TGCAGTGCTGGACAGGGCAGGAAGACCCAGTACTTC. Residues: CSAGQGRKTQYF.

This clonotype came up many times. This rearrangement joins TRBV7-2 to TRBJ2-1, with TRBD2 matching over 13 bases. V shed 1 base, J shed 4 bases, and the junction held 7 bases outside the gene matches. Germline values: CDR1 SGHTA, CDR2 FQGNSA. This CDR3 has 18 amino acids. DNA for the CDR3: TGTGCCAGCAGCTTAGAAGGACTAGCGGGAGCCCTTTACAATGAGCAGTTCTTC. It specifies CASSLEGLAGALYNEQFF. Variable domain in full (rest from reference TRBV7-2 and TRBJ2-1): GAGVSQSPSNKVTEKGKDVELRCDPISGHTALYWYRQSLGQGLEFLIYFQGNSAPDKSGLPSDRFSAERTGGSVSTLTIQRTQQEDSAVYLCASSLEGLAGALYNEQFFGPGTRLTVL.

The chain joins TRBV7-9 to TRBJ2-2, with D maybe TRBD1 (6 bases). Trimming stripped 2 bases from V and 5 bases from J, with 21 bases between. CDR3 length equals 18 residues. Germline lookup yields CDR1 SEHNR and CDR2 FQNEAQ (reference sequence). CDR3 DNA: TGTGCCAGCAGCTTATCCCCCGGGACACCAAATCCTACCGGGGAGCTGTTTTTT. Translating it yields CASSLSPGTPNPTGELFF.

J is TRBJ2-7 and V is TRBV20-1; a possible D gene is TRBD2 (6 bases). V gave up 5 bases and J gave up 5 bases, with 19 bases separating them. Germline V gene sequence: CDR1 DFQATT, CDR2 SNEGSKA (reference sequence). The CDR3 is 14 residues long. Here the CDR3 DNA reads TGCAGTGCTTTTTACCCGGGGAGGTCGGACGAGCAGTACTTC. It encodes CSAFYPGRSDEQYF.

This clonotype was seen a few times. J is TRBJ2-2 and V is TRBV5-1, with 9 positions matching TRBD2. V lost 1 base and J lost 4; bases outside the gene matches: 11. The V gene's germline CDR1 is SGHRS and CDR2 YFSETQ. The CDR3 runs 18 residues. The CDR3 DNA sequence: TGCGCCAGCAGCTTGACGGCTAGCGGGATAGGGGGCACCGGGGAGCTGTTTTTT. This sequence encodes CASSLTASGIGGTGELFF.

The CDR3 loop reads CASRPGQGIGELFF. In DNA form, the CDR3 reads TGTGCCAGCAGGCCGGGACAGGGGATCGGGGAGCTGTTTTTT. The genes are TRBV6-1 and TRBJ2-2, with 10 bases matching TRBD1. The germline gives CDR1 MNHNS, CDR2 SASEGT. The CDR3 spans 14 residues. Unmatched junction bases numbered 5, after V lost 6 bases and J lost 7 bases.

This clonotype has ten or more counts. This chain connects TRBV30 to TRBJ1-6, with a tentative D call TRBD1 (6 bases). This CDR3 contains 14 residues. The germline V and J ends were trimmed by 1 base and 10 bases, with 14 bases remaining between them. Germline CDR1 and CDR2: GTSNPN and SVGIG (reference sequence). The CDR3 sequence is CAWSEGVGSSPLHF. CDR3 DNA sequence: TGTGCCTGGAGTGAGGGGGTGGGTTCGTCACCCCTCCACTTT.

This clonotype was detected many times. This chain connects TRBV28 to TRBJ2-7; the match to TRBD2 covers 10 bases. CDR1 is MDHEN and CDR2 is SYDVKM in the germline V gene. CDR3 size: 16 residues. V lost 4 bases, J lost 2 bases, and 8 bases stayed unmatched. The CDR3 bases are TGTGCCAGCAGTTCCCCCTTAGCGGGAGGTCCCTACGAGCAGTACTTC. Protein product: CASSSPLAGGPYEQYF.

This clonotype has a count of ten or more. V gene TRBV30 combines with J gene TRBJ1-6; possible D gene TRBD1, 5 bases. The CDR3 sequence is 13 residues long. The germline V and J ends were trimmed by 4 bases and 7 bases, with 11 bases remaining between them. The germline CDR1 and CDR2 sequences are GTSNPN and SVGIG (reference sequence). CDR3 loop: CAWTAGPNSPLHF. CDR3 bases: TGTGCCTGGACCGCAGGGCCAAATTCACCCCTCCACTTT.

The rearrangement joins TRBV9 to TRBJ2-3, with D perhaps matching TRBD1 or TRBD2 (5 bases each). Per germline, CDR1 SGDLS and CDR2 YYNGEE. This CDR3 is built from 12 residues. The ends were cut back, 5 bases at V and 3 bases at J, with 7 bases in the middle. This CDR3 is CASRGPTDTQYF. CDR3 DNA: TGTGCCAGCAGGGGACCGACAGATACGCAGTATTTT.

A few counts support this clonotype. This sequence joins TRBV6-1 and TRBJ2-6; D is undetermined. Germline V gene sequence: CDR1 MNHNS, CDR2 SASEGT. This CDR3 spans 15 amino acids. Trimming took off 5 bases at V and 4 bases at J, with 12 bases between the two ends. In DNA, the CDR3 is TGTGCCAGCAGTAAAACGACCCCCGGGGCCAACGTCCTGACTTTC. It is translated as CASSKTTPGANVLTF.

On this clonotype itself: A much larger clone lies a single base off, so this may be a read error. The rearrangement uses TRBV20-1 and TRBJ2-3, with TRBD1 matching over 8 bases. The CDR3 spans 16 residues. Per germline, CDR1 DFQATT and CDR2 SNEGSKA (reference sequence). With V trimmed by 0 bases and J by 6 bases, 11 bases remained unmatched. The CDR3 coding sequence is TGCAGTGCTAGAGATAGCCATCAGGGGGCAGGTGATACGCAGTATTTT. Encoded protein: CSARDSHQGAGDTQYF.

The rearrangement joins TRBV4-1 to TRBJ2-2, with TRBD2 matching over 7 bases. Germline assignment: CDR1 MGHRA and CDR2 YSYEKL. Germline trimming cut 0 bases from V and 1 base from J; bases unmatched to any gene: 5. This CDR3 has 17 residues. The CDR3 bases are TGCGCCAGCAGCCAAGAATGGCCGGGGGGGAACACCGGGGAGCTGTTTTTT. Protein: CASSQEWPGGNTGELFF.

This clonotype was counted many times. The rearrangement joins TRBV24-1 to TRBJ2-3; 13 positions match TRBD2. The CDR3 is 16 residues long. Germline V gives CDR1 KGHDR, CDR2 SFDVKD. Losses at the gene ends were 7 bases for V and 2 bases for J; bases not matched to a gene: 5. The CDR3 sequence is CATSPGLAGVTDTQYF. In nucleotides, the CDR3 is TGTGCCACCAGCCCAGGACTAGCGGGAGTCACAGATACGCAGTATTTT.

The chain joins TRBV28 to TRBJ2-3; D is unresolved. Trimming cost V 7 bases and J 3 bases, with 17 bases left between them. CDR1 MDHEN and CDR2 SYDVKM come from the germline V gene. The CDR3 covers 15 residues. CDR3 sequence reads: CASTLGNSRTDTQYF. The DNA for the CDR3 is TGTGCCAGCACCTTGGGTAATAGCAGGACAGATACGCAGTATTTT.

J is TRBJ2-6 and V is TRBV20-1; TRBD2 aligns across 8 bases. Germline CDR1 DFQATT, CDR2 SNEGSKA (reference sequence). CDR3 length: 15 residues. Trimming cost V 5 bases and J 2 bases; bases outside gene matches: 5. CDR3 sequence (DNA): TGCAGTGCTCCCCGGGAGGGAACTGGGGCCAACGTCCTGACTTTC. This sequence encodes CSAPREGTGANVLTF.

Many counts were recorded for this clonotype. The V and J genes are TRBV2 and TRBJ2-5; no definite D call. The CDR3 totals 11 residues. Germline V gene lookup returns CDR1 SNHLY and CDR2 FYNNEI. Deletions cut 0 bases from V and 12 bases from J, with 8 bases between. DNA of the CDR3: TGTGCCAGCAGTGAAGCGGCCCCGGAGTACTTC. Translated: CASSEAAPEYF.

This clonotype showed up just once. This chain uses TRBV4-1 with TRBJ2-1, with TRBD2 matching over 12 bases. The CDR3 runs 19 residues. V trimming: 4 bases; J trimming: 6 bases; junction bases outside the gene matches: 16. Germline V gene lookup returns CDR1 MGHRA and CDR2 YSYEKL. The CDR3: CASSRRIRTSGNWFNEQFF. CDR3 DNA sequence: TGCGCCAGCAGCCGTCGTATTAGGACTAGCGGGAACTGGTTCAATGAGCAGTTCTTC.

The chain is built from TRBV4-2 and TRBJ2-7, with 10 bases identical to TRBD2. CDR1 and CDR2 (germline): LGHNA, YNFKEQ. This CDR3 comprises 16 residues. With V trimmed by 0 bases and J by 4 bases, 6 bases remained unmatched. CDR3 loop: CASSQDALAGVYEQYF. DNA of the CDR3: TGTGCCAGCAGCCAAGATGCCCTAGCGGGAGTTTACGAGCAGTACTTC.

This rearrangement joins TRBV7-9 to TRBJ1-1, with 8 nucleotides matching TRBD1. Germline V gene data show CDR1 as SEHNR and CDR2 as FQNEAQ (reference sequence). The CDR3 is 16 residues long. With V trimmed by 4 bases and J by 2 bases, 9 bases remained unmatched. In DNA form, the CDR3 reads TGTGCCAGCAGCTGGGACAGGCGACCCCTTAACACTGAAGCTTTCTTT. The encoded protein is CASSWDRRPLNTEAFF.

This chain connects TRBV29-1 to TRBJ2-7; TRBD1 might be the D (5 bases). V was shortened by 4 bases and J by 6 bases, with 13 bases between the two germline ends. This CDR3 is built from 12 residues. Germline CDR1 SQVTM, CDR2 ANQGSEA. The CDR3 DNA reads as TGCAGCGTTGGTGGCCAGGGCGGCGAGCAGTACTTC. Translation gives CSVGGQGGEQYF.